What follows describes a single T cell receptor beta chain. Its target is unknown. The data were obtained in a study of T cells in Graves' hyperthyroidism and ophthalmopathy. General study results and limits: In validation, the model predicted ophthalmopathy. These predictions came a median roughly 6.5 months before onset. A model of 13 V-J pairs discriminated ophthalmopathy from stable hyperthyroidism. Most expanded thyroid clonotypes above 0.001 recurred in blood.

TCR beta CDR3 regions were amplified from RNA transcripts. The HTBI primer set was used in a first-round RT-PCR of the TCR CDR3. From the multiplex PCR reads, TCRdb called clonotypes with MiXCR, one entry per CDR3 protein. Counted here are around 300,000 distinct CDR3 sequences, about 20% occurring once; the ten biggest clones make up roughly 60%. Germline CDR1 is LNHDA and CDR2 is SQIVND (reference sequence). With 3 bases removed from V and 9 bases from J, the gap between germline ends came to 15 bases. The CDR3 is made up of 14 amino acids. The sequenced material came from blood. The chain is built from TRBV19 and TRBJ2-1, with D possibly matching TRBD1 (6 bases). The receptor was derived from a man under 40 with Graves' ophthalmopathy. The CDR3 region is CASSIFPLQGEQFF. The CDR3, as DNA: TGTGCCAGTAGTATTTTCCCCTTACAGGGTGAGCAGTTCTTC. The full variable domain, completed using reference TRBV19 and TRBJ2-1, is DGGITQSPKYLFRKEGQNVTLSCEQNLNHDAMYWYRQDPGQGLRLIYYSQIVNDFQKGDIAEGYSVSREKKESFPLTVTSAQKNPTAFYLCASSIFPLQGEQFFGPGTRLTVL.